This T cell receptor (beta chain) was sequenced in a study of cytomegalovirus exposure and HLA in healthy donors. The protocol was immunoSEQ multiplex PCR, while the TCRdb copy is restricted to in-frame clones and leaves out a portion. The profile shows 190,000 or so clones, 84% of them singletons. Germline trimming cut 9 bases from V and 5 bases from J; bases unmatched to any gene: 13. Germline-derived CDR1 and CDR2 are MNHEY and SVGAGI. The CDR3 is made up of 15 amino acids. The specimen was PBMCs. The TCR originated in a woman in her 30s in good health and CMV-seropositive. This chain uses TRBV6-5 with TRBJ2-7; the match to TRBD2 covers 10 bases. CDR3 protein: CASGLLAGKAHEQYF. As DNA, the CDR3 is TGTGCCAGTGGATTACTAGCGGGAAAGGCGCACGAGCAGTACTTC.